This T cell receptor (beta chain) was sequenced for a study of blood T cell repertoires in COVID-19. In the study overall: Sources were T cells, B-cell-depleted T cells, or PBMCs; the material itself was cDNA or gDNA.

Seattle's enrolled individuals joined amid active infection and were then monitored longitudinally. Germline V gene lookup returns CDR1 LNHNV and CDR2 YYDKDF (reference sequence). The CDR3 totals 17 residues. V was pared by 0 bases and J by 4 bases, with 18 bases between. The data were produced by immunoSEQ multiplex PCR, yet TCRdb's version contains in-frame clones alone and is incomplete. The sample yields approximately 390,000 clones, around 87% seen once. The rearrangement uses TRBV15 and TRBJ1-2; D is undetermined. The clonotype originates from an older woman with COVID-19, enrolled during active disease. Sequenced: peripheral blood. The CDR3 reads CATSREMGVEFLYGYTF. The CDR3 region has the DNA TGTGCCACCAGCAGAGAAATGGGAGTCGAGTTCCTCTATGGCTACACCTTC.